A single sample gave rise to the 5 T cell receptor beta chains below, sequenced in a study of blood T cell repertoires in COVID-19. The protocol was immunoSEQ multiplex PCR, while the TCRdb copy is restricted to in-frame clones and leaves out a portion. Of 210,000 or so clones listed, roughly 80% are singletons. Specimen: PBMCs or T cells enriched from blood (not recorded which). The receptors come from a man between 60 and 75 years old who had recovered from COVID-19.

V is TRBV19 and J is TRBJ2-5; maybe TRBD2 (6 bases). V lost 5 bases and J lost 5, with 12 bases in between. Looked up from germline, CDR1 is LNHDA and CDR2 is SQIVND (reference sequence). The CDR3 totals 13 residues. The CDR3 sequence is CASSQRVRETQYF. DNA for the CDR3: TGTGCCAGTAGTCAGCGGGTCCGGGAGACCCAGTACTTC.

The gene calls are TRBV18 and TRBJ2-1; TRBD1 matches at 9 bases. CDR1 and CDR2 (germline): KGHSH, LQKENI. V gave up 5 bases and J gave up 6 bases; unmatched junction bases: 8. CDR3 length equals 15 residues. The CDR3 reads CASSGNRGPVNEQFF. The DNA of the CDR3 is TGTGCCAGCTCAGGAAACAGGGGGCCCGTCAATGAGCAGTTCTTC. Variable domain in full (rest from reference TRBV18 and TRBJ2-1): NAGVMQNPRHLVRRRGQEARLRCSPMKGHSHVYWYRQLPEEGLKFMVYLQKENIIDESGMPKERFSAEFPKEGPSILRIQQVVRGDSAAYFCASSGNRGPVNEQFFGPGTRLTVL.

This chain joins TRBV6-5 and TRBJ1-1; perhaps TRBD1 as D (6 bases). Trimming took 2 bases from V and 1 from J, leaving 11 bases between them. Germline CDR1 reads MNHEY; CDR2 reads SVGAGI. The CDR3 contains 15 residues. CDR3 bases: TGTGCCAGCAGTTACGGGGTGGGACAGAACACTGAAGCTTTCTTT. It is translated as CASSYGVGQNTEAFF.

V and J are TRBV5-1 and TRBJ1-4; perhaps TRBD1 as D (6 bases). This CDR3 comprises 14 residues. V was clipped by 0 bases and J by 8 bases, with 11 bases between them. CDR1 SGHRS and CDR2 YFSETQ come from the germline V gene. For the CDR3, the DNA is TGCGCCAGCAGCTTGGAGGGGGTAGAGGAAAAACTGTTTTTT. This sequence encodes CASSLEGVEEKLFF.

In its sample, this clone was seen once. The chain combines TRBV4-2 with TRBJ2-5; 7 bases fit TRBD2. V shed 0 bases and J 7 bases; nucleotides not matched to a gene: 14. Germline CDR1 reads LGHNA; CDR2 reads YNFKEQ. The CDR3 loop spans 17 amino acids. The DNA of the CDR3 is TGTGCCAGCAGCCAAGACGGAAGCGGGAAGACAAGAATGACCCAGTACTTC. Protein: CASSQDGSGKTRMTQYF.